The clone carrying this T cell receptor beta chain occurred a few times. Its cognate antigen is unknown. The whole isolated RNA underwent reverse transcription, so sequencing captured expressed TCRB transcripts. Measured with immunoSEQ multiplex PCR; TCRdb has only the in-frame clones, and not every one. This table holds around 690,000 clones, 12% found once. Averaging approximately 0.11 L, one heparinised blood draw came from each individual donor. The sample comes from a study of beta chain features in type 1 diabetes. Study in general: Healthy donors and patients showed comparable age, gender and cell yields. Study outcomes and limitations: Shorter TCRB CDR3s, moderately but significantly so, were found in Type 1 diabetes patients in all four CD4+ subsets. Equally in patients and controls, PCR might preferentially amplify shorter templates.

Trimming removed 0 bases from V and 5 bases from J, with 9 bases in between. The length of the CDR3 is 14 residues. Germline CDR1 is SGHRS and CDR2 is YFSETQ. The chain is built from TRBV5-1 and TRBJ2-1; no clear D gene. The sequence was obtained from a man under 40 with type 1 diabetes. The sample taken for sequencing was naive CD4+ T cells from blood. CDR3 in amino acids: CASSLDRPNNEQFF. The CDR3 nucleotides are TGCGCCAGCAGCTTGGACAGACCTAACAATGAGCAGTTCTTC.